Given below is one TCR beta chain in context. Via MiXCR, TCRdb re-called the 5' RACE reads, giving one row per CDR3 protein. The sample yields 150,000 or so distinct CDR3 sequences, around a tenth seen once. The data were obtained in a study of CD8 T cells in ankylosing spondylitis. Trimming removed 1 base from V and 5 bases from J; junction bases left unmatched: 1. This CDR3 spans 14 amino acids. CDR1 SGHRS and CDR2 YFSETQ come from the germline V gene. This clonotype originated in a male donor with ankylosing spondylitis or in good health (not recorded which). This rearrangement joins TRBV5-1 to TRBJ2-1; 9 nucleotides align to TRBD2. Sequencing input: blood, either unsorted or a sorted T cell fraction (not recorded which). The chain's CDR3 is CASSLRTSDNEQFF. The CDR3 DNA follows: TGCGCCAGCAGCTTGAGGACTAGCGACAATGAGCAGTTCTTC. Drawing the rest from reference TRBV5-1 and TRBJ2-1, the complete variable domain is KAGVTQTPRYLIKTRGQQVTLSCSPISGHRSVSWYQQTPGQGLQFLFEYFSETQRNKGNFPGRFSGRQFSNSRSEMNVSTLELGDSALYLCASSLRTSDNEQFFGPGTRLTVL.